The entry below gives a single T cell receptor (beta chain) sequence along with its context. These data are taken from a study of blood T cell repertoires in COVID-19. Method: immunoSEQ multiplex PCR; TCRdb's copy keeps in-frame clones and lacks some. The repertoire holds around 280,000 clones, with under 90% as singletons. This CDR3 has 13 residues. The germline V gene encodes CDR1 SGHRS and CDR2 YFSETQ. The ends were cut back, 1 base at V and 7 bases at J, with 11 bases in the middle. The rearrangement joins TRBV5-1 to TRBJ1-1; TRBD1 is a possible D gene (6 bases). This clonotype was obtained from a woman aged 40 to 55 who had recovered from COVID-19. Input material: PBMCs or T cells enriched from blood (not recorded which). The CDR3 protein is CASSLISQGEAFF. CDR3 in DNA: TGCGCCAGCAGCTTGATTTCACAGGGTGAAGCTTTCTTT.